This entry concerns a single T cell receptor (beta chain). CDR3 size: 14 residues. The V gene end was trimmed by 6 bases and the J gene end by 1 base; junction bases not matched to a gene: 4. Germline V gene sequence: CDR1 SGHRS, CDR2 YFSETQ. This entry belongs to a study of OX40 agonist ivuxolimab in advanced cancers. Here immunoSEQ multiplex PCR was the method, and the copy in TCRdb shows in-frame clones only, minus some. The data contain around 41,000 clones, roughly 90% of them singletons. The clonotype comes from an adult with an advanced solid tumor such as melanoma, head and neck, liver or kidney cancer. The sample was CD4+ or CD8+ T cells sorted from blood, taken in a trial of the OX40 agonist ivuxolimab. The chain is built from TRBV5-1 and TRBJ2-5; TRBD1 matches 9 bases. CDR3 nucleotide sequence: TGCGCCAGCAACAGGGGGCCCCTCCAAGAGACCCAGTACTTC. Residues: CASNRGPLQETQYF.